This T cell receptor beta chain was documented in a study of cytomegalovirus exposure and HLA in healthy donors. Study conclusions and caveats: Reports showed the classifier diagnosing cytomegalovirus status with high specificity and sensitivity. Investigators reported around 150 TCR beta chains as tied to cytomegalovirus.

Some clones are missing from TCRdb's copy, which holds only in-frame ones; the method was immunoSEQ multiplex PCR. The data contain more than 300,000 clones, just over 85% of them singletons. With respect to this clone: Its antigen is currently unknown.

Among the approximately 110 subjects of the validation cohort, separate from the approximately 660-subject first cohort, were the donors. With 5 bases clipped from V and 3 bases from J, the junction kept 5 bases outside the gene matches. Germline V lookup: CDR1 SQVTM, CDR2 ANQGSEA. The CDR3 spans 13 residues. The sample comprised PBMCs. The chain is built from TRBV29-1 and TRBJ2-7, with 9 nucleotides matching TRBD1. The TCR sequence derives from a woman under 30 in good health and CMV-seronegative. This CDR3 is CSVRGTGNYEQYF. CDR3 DNA: TGCAGCGTTCGGGGGACAGGGAACTACGAGCAGTACTTC.